These T cell receptor beta chains were read from a single sample in a study of post-analysis software for immune sequencing data. MiXCR was run by TCRdb on the PCR reads, yielding one entry per CDR3 protein. The sample holds roughly 800,000 distinct CDR3 sequences; roughly 29% are singletons and the top ten take roughly 0.54%. Sequencing input: blood. These receptors originate from a girl between 5 and 17 years old with multiple sclerosis. The CDR3 runs from the conserved cysteine through the conserved F or W.

v_call: TRBV20-1
cdr3_aa: CSARDRTPPGEQYF

v_call: TRBV6-1
cdr3_aa: CASSEDDTQYF

v_call: TRBV20-1
cdr3_aa: CSAPTKLSTGTSGSNTQYF

v_call: TRBV27
cdr3_aa: CASSPLDRAGEQYF

v_call: TRBV20-1
cdr3_aa: CSAQTPVDNQPQHF

v_call: TRBV20-1
cdr3_aa: CSAREEGQGAYNEQFF

v_call: TRBV4-1
cdr3_aa: CASSHFGAPLTQYF

v_call: TRBV7-2
cdr3_aa: CASSLALGVDQPQHF

v_call: TRBV3-1
cdr3_aa: CASSHSGTGTSYEQYF

v_call: TRBV5-5
cdr3_aa: CASTQPGTGANIQYF

v_call: TRBV2
cdr3_aa: CASSAGQASYEQYF

v_call: TRBV7-2
cdr3_aa: CASSLRLAGGPVNEQFF

v_call: TRBV6-6
cdr3_aa: CASSYSSGRINNEQFF

v_call: TRBV5-1
cdr3_aa: CASSLRSGGPYNEQFF

v_call: TRBV6-1
cdr3_aa: CASRRAIPGRSADTQYF

v_call: TRBV7-2
cdr3_aa: CASSTTTGGCTF

v_call: TRBV18
cdr3_aa: CASSRRDSVYNEQFF

v_call: TRBV10-3
cdr3_aa: CAISESVEAYGYTF

v_call: TRBV20-1
cdr3_aa: CSAPDRAAEAFF

v_call: TRBV7-2
cdr3_aa: CASSPPGQRNYGYTF

v_call: TRBV12-3/TRBV12-4
cdr3_aa: CASSRRVEDYGYTF

v_call: TRBV6-5
cdr3_aa: CASSRSSGELFF

v_call: TRBV7-9
cdr3_aa: CASSMGRSEAFF

v_call: TRBV29-1
cdr3_aa: CSVDRANEQFF

v_call: TRBV6-5
cdr3_aa: CASSWTGGQPQHF

v_call: TRBV28
cdr3_aa: CASRHPERRITEAFF

v_call: TRBV5-6
cdr3_aa: CASTLRGTYTDTQYF